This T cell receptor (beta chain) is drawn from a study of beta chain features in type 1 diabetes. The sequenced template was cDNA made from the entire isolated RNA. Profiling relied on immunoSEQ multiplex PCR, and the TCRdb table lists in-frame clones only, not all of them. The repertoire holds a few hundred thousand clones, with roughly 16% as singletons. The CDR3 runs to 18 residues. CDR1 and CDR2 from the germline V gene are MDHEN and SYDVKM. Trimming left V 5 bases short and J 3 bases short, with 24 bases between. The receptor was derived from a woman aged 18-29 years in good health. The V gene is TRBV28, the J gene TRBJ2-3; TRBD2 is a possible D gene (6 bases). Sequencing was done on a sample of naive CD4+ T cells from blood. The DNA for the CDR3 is TGTGCCAGCAGTCCCATTCGTCCCGGGACTCAGGGTACAGATACGCAGTATTTT. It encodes CASSPIRPGTQGTDTQYF.